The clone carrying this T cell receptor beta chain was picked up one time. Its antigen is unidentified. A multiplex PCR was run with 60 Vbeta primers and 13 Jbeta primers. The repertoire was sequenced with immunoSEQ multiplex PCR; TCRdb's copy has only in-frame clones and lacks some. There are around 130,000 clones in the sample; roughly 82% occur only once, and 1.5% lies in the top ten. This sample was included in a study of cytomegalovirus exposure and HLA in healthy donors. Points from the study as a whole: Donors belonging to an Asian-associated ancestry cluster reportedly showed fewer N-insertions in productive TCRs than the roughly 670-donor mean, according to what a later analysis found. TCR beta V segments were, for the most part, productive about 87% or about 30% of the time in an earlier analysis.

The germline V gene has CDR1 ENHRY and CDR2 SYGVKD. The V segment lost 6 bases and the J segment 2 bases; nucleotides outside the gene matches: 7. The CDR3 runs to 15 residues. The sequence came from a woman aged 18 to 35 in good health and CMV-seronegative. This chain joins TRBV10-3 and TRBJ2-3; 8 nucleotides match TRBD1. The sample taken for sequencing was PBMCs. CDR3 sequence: CAISYDRGYTDTQYF. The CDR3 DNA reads TGTGCCATCAGCTATGACAGGGGATACACAGATACGCAGTATTTT.